Presented here are 4 T cell receptor beta chains from one specimen sequenced in a study of cytomegalovirus exposure and HLA in healthy donors. Use of 60 Vbeta and 13 Jbeta primers characterized the PCR. Sequencing was performed with immunoSEQ multiplex PCR; in TCRdb, only in-frame clones are kept and a portion is missing. The sample holds some 170,000 clones, about 80% seen once. Sequencing used PBMCs. These receptor sequences come from a man aged 18 to 29 in good health and CMV-seropositive.

The chain employs TRBV7-2 and TRBJ1-2, with D possibly TRBD1 on 6 matching bases. Trimming removed 5 bases from V and 2 bases from J, with 12 bases in between. CDR1 and CDR2 from the germline V gene are SGHTA and FQGNSA. There are 14 residues in the CDR3. CDR3 residues: CASSTEQGNYGYTF. In DNA form, the CDR3 reads TGTGCCAGCAGCACCGAACAGGGCAACTATGGCTACACCTTC.

The CDR3 region is CASSLTGGDTEAFF. Here the CDR3 DNA reads TGTGCCAGCTCACTAACAGGGGGAGACACTGAAGCTTTCTTT. V usage is TRBV18 and J usage is TRBJ1-1, with 8 bases identical to TRBD1. This CDR3 is 14 amino acids long. The V gene's germline CDR1 is KGHSH and CDR2 LQKENI. The junction had 4 bases not matched to a gene; V was cut back by 4 bases and J by 3 bases.

The V gene is TRBV13, the J gene TRBJ2-3; D is undetermined. This CDR3 spans 16 amino acids. From germline, CDR1 is PRHDT and CDR2 FYEKMQ (reference sequence). Between the trimmed V and J ends, which lost 0 bases and 1 base, there was a span of 11 bases. The CDR3 DNA reads as TGTGCCAGCAGCTTAGGGACCCCAACAGGCACAGATACGCAGTATTTT. It encodes CASSLGTPTGTDTQYF.

The CDR3 DNA follows: TGTGCCAGCAGCCGCGGACAGGGTCACACCGGGGAGCTGTTTTTT. Amino acid sequence: CASSRGQGHTGELFF. The chain has TRBV5-4 and TRBJ2-2; the match to TRBD1 covers 8 bases. Per the germline V gene, CDR1 is SGHNT and CDR2 is YYREEE (reference sequence). J lost 3 bases, V lost 4 bases, and 5 bases had no gene match. This CDR3 spans 15 amino acids.